This T cell receptor beta chain was retrieved from a study of a mutant IDH1 vaccine in newly diagnosed glioma. Overall study: Pretreatment consisted of radiotherapy, temozolomide, or both, with most receiving both. V12 fell at week 35 and V13, the study end, at week 47. Study-level results: Among top peripheral T cell clonotypes, changes seemed unrelated to pseudoprogression.

Repertoires were generated with immunoSEQ multiplex PCR, while TCRdb's copy carries only in-frame clones and drops some. In the table there are approximately 56,000 clones, 65% of which are singletons. Note on this clone: Its antigen is not known.

The germline V gene encodes CDR1 MNHEY and CDR2 SMNVEV (reference sequence). Trimming stripped 5 bases from V and 9 bases from J, with 14 bases between. This CDR3 is 13 amino acids long. Time point specified: week 47, end of study. Topical imiquimod was applied with each vaccine dose, which held 300 ug of mutant IDH1 20-mer peptide. Material: peripheral blood mononuclear cells (PBMCs), obtained from a glioma patient whose treatment included an IDH1 peptide vaccine. The chain combines TRBV27 with TRBJ1-5, with D possibly matching TRBD1 (5 bases). The receptor was isolated from a man between 35 and 55 years old with glioma. Some clones in this sample may be carry-over from other donors' samples. CDR3 coding DNA: TGTGCCAGCAGTGAGGGCCCGACAGCGCCCCAGCATTTT. It translates to CASSEGPTAPQHF.